The 10 T cell receptor beta chains reported below all come from one sample, sequenced in a study of T-cell reconstitution after alpha-beta-depleted transplantation in children. Using unique molecular identifiers, the investigators prepared the TCRbeta library. TCRdb processed the PCR reads anew with MiXCR; each CDR3 protein has one entry. Here the sample spans fewer than 700,000 distinct CDR3 sequences, roughly 13% being singletons. The sample in question was PBMCs, mostly from graft donor cells, obtained 360 days after TCRalphabeta/CD19-depleted stem cell transplant. The source is a male patient between 5 and 17 years old who had a stem cell transplant for acute myeloid leukemia, so the T cells may come from the graft donor.

The chain links TRBV5-5 to TRBJ2-2; D remains unclear. The CDR3 covers 15 residues. The V end lost 3 bases, the J end lost 1 base, and 10 bases lay between the germline ends. Germline V CDR1 and CDR2: SGHKS, YYEKEE (reference sequence). This CDR3 reads CASSSSIMNTGELFF. CDR3 in DNA: TGTGCCAGCAGCTCGTCGATAATGAACACCGGGGAGCTGTTTTTT.

This clonotype has just a few counts. The chain is built from TRBV7-2 and TRBJ2-7; D may match TRBD1 or TRBD2 (5 bases each). V gave up 5 bases and J gave up 5 bases, with 22 bases separating them. CDR3 length equals 16 residues. Per germline, CDR1 SGHTA and CDR2 FQGNSA. The CDR3 nucleotides read TGTGCCAGCAGCCCGTCCAGGGTTGGCTGGGACGACGAGCAGTACTTC. The encoded protein is CASSPSRVGWDDEQYF.

This chain connects TRBV6-5 to TRBJ2-5, with 7 positions matching TRBD1. This CDR3 contains 14 residues. Germline CDR1 and CDR2: MNHEY and SVGAGI. J lost 5 bases, V lost 2 bases, and 5 bases had no gene match. In DNA form, the CDR3 reads TGTGCCAGCAGTTACAGGGGGCTCAGGGAGACCCAGTACTTC. Amino acids: CASSYRGLRETQYF.

This clonotype was seen only a few times. V gene TRBV29-1 combines with J gene TRBJ2-1; no firm D call. Germline lookup yields CDR1 SQVTM and CDR2 ANQGSEA. Trimming pared 0 bases from V and 0 bases from J, leaving 3 bases between. This CDR3 spans 13 amino acids. The CDR3 DNA reads as TGCAGCGTTGAAGAGTTCTCCTACAATGAGCAGTTCTTC. Protein: CSVEEFSYNEQFF.

This clonotype was counted only a few times. The genes are TRBV6-5 and TRBJ2-2; tentatively, D is TRBD2 (5 bases). V lost 6 bases and J lost 1, with 12 bases in between. The CDR3 is 15 residues long. Germline CDR1 MNHEY, CDR2 SVGAGI. The CDR3 sequence: CASRRSAENTGELFF. The CDR3 DNA reads TGTGCCAGCAGAAGGTCAGCGGAGAACACCGGGGAGCTGTTTTTT.

This clonotype was recorded many times. The rearrangement uses TRBV29-1 and TRBJ2-7; 14 bases line up with TRBD2. The trim removed 3 bases at V and 4 bases at J, leaving 11 bases unmatched. CDR1 is SQVTM, CDR2 ANQGSEA, per germline. The CDR3 sequence is 17 residues long. Here the CDR3 DNA reads TGCAGCGTTGAGAAATGGGCCCGGACTAGCGGGAGGTACGAGCAGTACTTC. Protein: CSVEKWARTSGRYEQYF.

V and J are TRBV5-1 and TRBJ2-7; no firm D call. V lost 4 bases, J lost 0 bases, and 17 bases lay in between. CDR1 is SGHRS and CDR2 is YFSETQ in the germline V gene. CDR3 size: 16 residues. The CDR3 coding sequence is TGCGCCAGCAGCCCGGGTGGAACTTACAACTCCTACGAGCAGTACTTC. As protein: CASSPGGTYNSYEQYF. Together with reference TRBV5-1 and TRBJ2-7, the CDR3 gives the full variable domain: KAGVTQTPRYLIKTRGQQVTLSCSPISGHRSVSWYQQTPGQGLQFLFEYFSETQRNKGNFPGRFSGRQFSNSRSEMNVSTLELGDSALYLCASSPGGTYNSYEQYFGPGTRLTVT.

V is TRBV28 and J is TRBJ2-7; D is possibly TRBD1 (6 bases). The CDR3 totals 17 residues. CDR1 and CDR2 from the germline V gene are MDHEN and SYDVKM. V was cut by 3 bases and J by 5 bases, with 23 bases left in between. CDR3 in amino acids: CASSFPTYTGFGDEQYF. The CDR3 bases are TGTGCCAGCAGTTTTCCTACATATACAGGGTTCGGCGACGAGCAGTACTTC.

There are many counts of this clonotype. The J gene is TRBJ2-7, the V gene TRBV29-1; TRBD1 aligns across 8 bases. V dropped 7 bases and J dropped 1; count of bases not matched to a gene: 9. The CDR3 loop spans 14 amino acids. CDR1 and CDR2 from the germline V gene are SQVTM and ANQGSEA. The CDR3: CSAEGTGTSYEQYF. The CDR3 DNA reads TGCAGCGCCGAGGGGACAGGAACATCCTACGAGCAGTACTTC.

This clonotype appeared a few times. The J gene is TRBJ2-5, the V gene TRBV7-2; unclear D gene. The CDR3 is 17 amino acids. Germline V gene data show CDR1 as SGHTA and CDR2 as FQGNSA. V was trimmed by 2 bases and J by 7 bases, leaving 23 bases between them. In DNA, the CDR3 is TGTGCCAGCAGCTTACCCCTCAGGAAACCGACCCTAGGGACCCAGTACTTC. It translates to CASSLPLRKPTLGTQYF.